The 5 T cell receptor beta chains below were found in one sample sequenced in a study of molecular identifiers for immune sequencing clone quantification. One entry per CDR3 protein results from TCRdb running MiXCR on the PCR reads. The data contain 90,000 or so distinct CDR3 sequences, about 23% of them singletons. Source material: naive CD8+ T cells from blood, with Jurkat cell RNA spiked in. Subset: FACS-sorted CD8+CD4-CCR7+CD45RA+ naive T cells. The receptor source for this set is a human donor in good health. Some libraries in this study had Jurkat cell RNA spiked in.

Note on this clonotype: A much larger clone lies one base from this, so it may be a read error. The chain employs TRBV7-3 and TRBJ2-7; TRBD1 might be the D (5 bases). This CDR3 is built from 13 residues. The germline CDR1 and CDR2 sequences are SGHTA and FQGTGA. The CDR3 region has the DNA TGTGCCAGCGGCTTATTTTTAGGGGACGAGCAGTACTTC. Its protein is CASGLFLGDEQYF.

This clonotype was counted ten times or more. The V call is TRBV28, the J call TRBJ2-3, with a possible D match to TRBD2 (7 bases). CDR1 MDHEN and CDR2 SYDVKM come from the germline V gene. This CDR3 spans 17 amino acids. Trimming took off 8 bases at V and 3 bases at J, with 24 bases between the two ends. The CDR3 region has the DNA TGTGCCAGCCTACCCGCAGACAGAGGGGGGGGTACAGATACGCAGTATTTT. Translated, it gives CASLPADRGGGTDTQYF. Full variable domain (remainder filled in from reference TRBV28 and TRBJ2-3): DVKVTQSSRYLVKRTGEKVFLECVQDMDHENMFWYRQDPGLGLRLIYFSYDVKMKEKGDIPEGYSVSREKKERFSLILESASTNQTSMYLCASLPADRGGGTDTQYFGPGTRLTVL.

This clonotype was observed at least ten times. V gene TRBV7-9 combines with J gene TRBJ1-5; a possible D gene is TRBD1 (5 bases). The CDR3 runs 12 residues. The germline V gene has CDR1 SEHNR and CDR2 FQNEAQ (reference sequence). The ends were cut back, 3 bases at V and 6 bases at J, with 6 bases in the middle. The CDR3 DNA is TGTGCCAGCAGCTTGGGGGGTCAGCCCCAGCATTTT. Residues: CASSLGGQPQHF.

As for this clonotype: This may stem from a read error, because a much larger clone lies one nucleotide away. The CDR3 end shows no conserved phenylalanine or tryptophan, and so a read error is likely. This rearrangement joins TRBV4-1 to TRBJ2-1; D may be TRBD1 or TRBD2 (5 bases each). The V gene lost 1 base and the J gene lost 8 bases, with 15 bases spanning the gap. CDR1 and CDR2 (germline): MGHRA, YSYEKL. The CDR3 totals 15 residues. The CDR3 protein is CASSQGEGRRDEQFL. The CDR3 region has the DNA TGCGCCAGCAGCCAAGGAGAGGGACGTAGGGATGAGCAGTTCCTC.

This clonotype has only one observation. A much larger clone is a single base away; this may be a read error. The chain joins TRBV6-1 to TRBJ1-1; D perhaps matches TRBD1 (6 bases). The CDR3 is made up of 15 amino acids. Germline V gives CDR1 MNHNS, CDR2 SASEGT. The CDR3 protein is CASSEVAGEDTESFF. The CDR3 region has the DNA TGTGCCAGCAGTGAAGTGGCAGGGGAAGACACTGAATCTTTCTTT.